The text below deals with one TCR beta chain. The germline gives CDR1 SGDLS, CDR2 YYNGEE. Trimming took off 3 bases at V and 3 bases at J, with 12 bases between the two ends. The CDR3 has 14 amino acids. Primers included in the PCR were 60 Vbeta and 13 Jbeta primers. Study processing details: An analysis that came later counted around 80 million unique TCR beta chains, approximately 9.9 million shared. Only in-frame clones appear in the TCRdb table, and some are missing; sequencing was by immunoSEQ multiplex PCR. D and trimming come from the DNA, and the V and J calls and clone size come from that table. The sample has over 150,000 clones, over 70% seen once. This record comes from a study of cytomegalovirus exposure and HLA in healthy donors. Study in general: Ancestry clustering placed about 86% of approximately 420 genotyped donors in the Caucasian-associated cluster.

The TCR comes from a male donor in good health and CMV-seropositive. The material sequenced was PBMCs. The chain recombines TRBV9 with TRBJ1-2; D not certain. CDR3 amino acids: CASSGSGLDYGYTF. CDR3 coding DNA: TGTGCCAGCAGCGGGTCAGGACTAGACTATGGCTACACCTTC.